A selection of T cell receptor beta chains follows, all from one sample in a study of blood T cell repertoires in COVID-19. Generated by immunoSEQ multiplex PCR, the TCRdb table keeps only in-frame clones and is missing some. The table includes 80,000 or so clones, about 88% detected once. Sequences were obtained from peripheral blood. These receptors were taken from a human donor in a cohort sampled during active COVID-19. Each CDR3 is given with its conserved first and last residue. The D gene is left open where the match is weak. Expanded clones get a size class; other rows say once, few or many, or leave the size out.

TRBV11-2	TRBD1	TRBJ2-4	.	TGTGCCAGCAGCTCAGGGGGCCCAAGGCCCAAAAACATTCAGTACTTC	CASSSGGPRPKNIQYF
TRBV19	.	TRBJ2-3	.	TGTGCCAGTAGTATCCGGGGAAATACGCAGTATTTT	CASSIRGNTQYF
TRBV7-2	.	TRBJ2-7	.	TGTGCCAGCAGCGCCCACGGGGGACTCTACGAGCAGTACTTC	CASSAHGGLYEQYF
TRBV7-8	.	TRBJ1-1	.	TGTGCCAGCAGCTCCGGAGGTTACACTGAAGCTTTCTTT	CASSSGGYTEAFF
TRBV11-3	.	TRBJ2-1	.	TGTGCCAGCAGCTTCTCGAGCAACAATGAGCAGTTCTTC	CASSFSSNNEQFF
TRBV18	TRBD1	TRBJ2-7	.	TGTGCCAGCTCACCACTGGGGACAGGGGTCGTTTACGAGCAGTACTTC	CASSPLGTGVVYEQYF
TRBV6-5	.	TRBJ1-2	.	TGTGCCAGCGCCCCAGGGAACTATGGCTACACCTTC	CASAPGNYGYTF
TRBV4-2	TRBD1	TRBJ1-1	.	TGTGCCAGCAGCCCTGGAGGACAGGTCAACACTGAAGCTTTCTTT	CASSPGGQVNTEAFF
TRBV5-1	.	TRBJ2-1	.	TGCGCCAGCAGCGTTGCGGGAATCAATGAGCAGTTCTTC	CASSVAGINEQFF
TRBV3-1/TRBV3-2	TRBD1	TRBJ1-5	.	TGTGCCAGCAGCCAGACGGGACAGACGGATCAGCCCCAGCATTTT	CASSQTGQTDQPQHF
TRBV6-5	TRBD1	TRBJ1-1	.	TGTGCCAGCAGTTACTCGACAGGGGGGGACACTGAAGCTTTCTTT	CASSYSTGGDTEAFF
TRBV10-3	TRBD1	TRBJ2-1	.	TGTGCCATCAGTGGGGGACAGGTCAATGAGCAGTTCTTC	CAISGGQVNEQFF
TRBV5-6	.	TRBJ1-1	.	TGTGCCAGCACCTTACAGGACACTGAAGCTTTCTTT	CASTLQDTEAFF
TRBV5-1	.	TRBJ1-2	.	TGCGCCAGCACCCTAGGCGTTCACTCTTCCGGCGGCTACACCTTC	CASTLGVHSSGGYTF
TRBV2	TRBD2	TRBJ2-3	.	TGTGCCAGCAGCCTACTAGCGGGGGGCACAGATACGCAGTATTTT	CASSLLAGGTDTQYF
TRBV12-3/TRBV12-4	TRBD1	TRBJ1-5	.	TGTGCCAGCAATTTACAGGGGGCACAGCCCCAGCATTTT	CASNLQGAQPQHF
TRBV28	TRBD1	TRBJ1-1	few	TGTGCCAGCAGCCTTCTACAGGGGGCAGGGGACACTGAAGCTTTCTTT	CASSLLQGAGDTEAFF
TRBV28	.	TRBJ1-1	.	TGTGCCATCTGCGGTACCTGGAACACTGAAGCTTTCTTT	CAICGTWNTEAFF